A single sample gave rise to the 2 T cell receptor beta chains below, sequenced in a study of T cell repertoires in cytomegalovirus infection. No antigen has been identified for these receptors. TCRdb re-derived calls from the reads in MiXCR, one entry per CDR3 protein. The sample has roughly 920,000 distinct CDR3 sequences, approximately 31% seen once; the top ten hold 13%. Source: cultured CD8+ T cells from PBMCs, taken from culture after CMV antigen stimulation. Receptors were obtained from a human donor in good health (CMV status not recorded). Some clones in this sample may be carry-over from other donors' samples.

V and J are TRBV4-1 and TRBJ2-5, with D uncertain. V lost 0 bases to trimming and J lost 4 bases, with 12 bases between them. CDR1 and CDR2 from the germline V gene are MGHRA and YSYEKL. This CDR3 is built from 15 residues. CDR3 nucleotide sequence: TGCGCCAGCAGCCAAGAGGGCAGCGAGGTAGAGACCCAGTACTTC. This sequence encodes CASSQEGSEVETQYF.

The chain links TRBV7-9 to TRBJ2-6; D is possibly TRBD1 or TRBD2 (6 bases each). Trimming pared 5 bases from V and 1 base from J, leaving 9 bases between. This CDR3 is built from 15 residues. Germline V gene lookup returns CDR1 SEHNR and CDR2 FQNEAQ (reference sequence). CDR3 loop: CASSRGGSGANVLTF. Written as DNA, the CDR3 is TGTGCCAGCAGCCGAGGGGGGTCTGGGGCCAACGTCCTGACTTTC.